This note documents a single T cell receptor (beta chain) sequence. The antigen is unknown. Looked up from germline, CDR1 is SQVTM and CDR2 is ANQGSEA. V dropped 6 bases and J dropped 2 bases, with 8 bases sitting between them. This CDR3 comprises 13 residues. The sample comes from a study of CD8 T cells in ankylosing spondylitis. Study outcomes and limitations: The authors reported significant enrichment of disease-linked clones in matched ankylosing spondylitis synovial fluid. Disease-linked clones proved CD8+ and comparatively uncommon in peripheral blood. Seemingly characteristic of ankylosing spondylitis blood was a TCR beta motif consisting of eight highly homologous variants.

For TCR beta, libraries came from quantitative 5'-RACE with molecular barcodes. TCRdb reprocessed the 5' RACE reads with MiXCR, giving one entry per CDR3 protein. The profile shows about 110,000 distinct CDR3 sequences, nearly 25% of them singletons. Sequencing was done on a sample of synovial fluid, either unsorted or a sorted T cell fraction (not recorded which). The TCR comes from a male donor with ankylosing spondylitis. The chain links TRBV29-1 to TRBJ2-6, with a tentative D call TRBD1 (6 bases). The CDR3 loop is CSVTGTGANVLTF. In nucleotides, the CDR3 is TGCAGCGTGACAGGTACTGGGGCCAACGTCCTGACTTTC. The variable domain in full, with the rest retrieved from reference TRBV29-1 and TRBJ2-6, is SAVISQKPSRDICQRGTSLTIQCQVDSQVTMMFWYRQQPGQSLTLIATANQGSEATYESGFVIDKFPISRPNLTFSTLTVSNMSPEDSSIYLCSVTGTGANVLTFGAGSRLTVL.